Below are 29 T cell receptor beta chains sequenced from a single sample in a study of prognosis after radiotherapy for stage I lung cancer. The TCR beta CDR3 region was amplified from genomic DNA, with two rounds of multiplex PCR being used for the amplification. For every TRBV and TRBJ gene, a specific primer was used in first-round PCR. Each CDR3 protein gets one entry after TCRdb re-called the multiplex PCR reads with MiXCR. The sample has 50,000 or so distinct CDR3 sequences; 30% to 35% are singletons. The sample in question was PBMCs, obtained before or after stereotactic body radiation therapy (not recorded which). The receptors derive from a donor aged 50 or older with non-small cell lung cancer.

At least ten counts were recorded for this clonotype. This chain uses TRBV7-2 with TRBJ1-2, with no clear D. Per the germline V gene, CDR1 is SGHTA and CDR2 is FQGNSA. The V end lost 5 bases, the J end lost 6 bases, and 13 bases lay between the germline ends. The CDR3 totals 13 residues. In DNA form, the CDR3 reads TGTGCCAGCAGCCCAGACCCCAGCCATGGCTACACCTTC. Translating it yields CASSPDPSHGYTF.

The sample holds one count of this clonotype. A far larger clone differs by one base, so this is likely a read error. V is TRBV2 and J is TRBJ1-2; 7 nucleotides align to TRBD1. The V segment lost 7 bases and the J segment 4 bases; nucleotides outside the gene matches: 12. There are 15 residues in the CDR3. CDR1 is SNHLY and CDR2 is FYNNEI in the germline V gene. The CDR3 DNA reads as TGTGCCAGCATCCTCGTTTCAGGGGGTGCCTATGGCTACACCTTC. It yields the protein CASILVSGGAYGYTF.

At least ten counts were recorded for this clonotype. The CDR3 region is CASSFHDPGNGYTF. As DNA, the CDR3 is TGTGCCAGCAGCTTCCACGACCCCGGGAATGGCTACACCTTC. V is TRBV5-8 and J is TRBJ1-2; D unresolved. V lost 2 bases to trimming and J lost 6 bases, with 14 bases between them. This CDR3 has 14 residues. Looked up from germline, CDR1 is SGHTS and CDR2 is YDEGEE.

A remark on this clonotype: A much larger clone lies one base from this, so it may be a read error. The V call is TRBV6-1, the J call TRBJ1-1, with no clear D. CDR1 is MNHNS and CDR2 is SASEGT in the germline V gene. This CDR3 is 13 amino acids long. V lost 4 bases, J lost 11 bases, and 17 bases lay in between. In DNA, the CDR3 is TGTGCCAGCAGTGGGGGAGAGAAGGAGTGTGCTTTCTTT. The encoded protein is CASSGGEKECAFF.

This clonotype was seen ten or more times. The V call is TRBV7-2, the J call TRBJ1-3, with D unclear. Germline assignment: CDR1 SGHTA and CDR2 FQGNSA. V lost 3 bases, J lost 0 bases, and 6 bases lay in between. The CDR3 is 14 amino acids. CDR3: CASSFGNSGNTIYF. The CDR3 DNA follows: TGTGCCAGCAGCTTCGGGAACTCTGGAAACACCATATATTTT.

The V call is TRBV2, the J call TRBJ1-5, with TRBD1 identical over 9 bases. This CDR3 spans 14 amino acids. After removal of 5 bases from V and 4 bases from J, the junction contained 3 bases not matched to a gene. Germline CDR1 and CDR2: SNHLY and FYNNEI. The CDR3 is CASSYGTGNQPQHF. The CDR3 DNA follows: TGTGCCAGCAGTTACGGGACAGGGAATCAGCCCCAGCATTTT.

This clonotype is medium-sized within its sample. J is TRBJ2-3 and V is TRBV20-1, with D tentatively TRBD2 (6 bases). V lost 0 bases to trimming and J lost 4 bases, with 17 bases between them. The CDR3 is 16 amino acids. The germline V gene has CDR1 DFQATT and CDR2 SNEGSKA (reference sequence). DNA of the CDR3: TGCAGTGCTAGAGATTACACGGGAGCTTTCGCAGATACGCAGTATTTT. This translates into CSARDYTGAFADTQYF.

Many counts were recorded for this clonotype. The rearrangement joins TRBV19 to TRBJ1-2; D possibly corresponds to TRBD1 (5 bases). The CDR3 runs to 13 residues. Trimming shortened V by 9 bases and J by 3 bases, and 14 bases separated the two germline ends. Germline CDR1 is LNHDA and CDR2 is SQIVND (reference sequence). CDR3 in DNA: TGTGCCAGCCACCTGAGAGGGGACTATGGCTACACCTTC. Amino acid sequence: CASHLRGDYGYTF. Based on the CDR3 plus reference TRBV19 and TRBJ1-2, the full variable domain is DGGITQSPKYLFRKEGQNVTLSCEQNLNHDAMYWYRQDPGQGLRLIYYSQIVNDFQKGDIAEGYSVSREKKESFPLTVTSAQKNPTAFYLCASHLRGDYGYTFGSGTRLTVV.

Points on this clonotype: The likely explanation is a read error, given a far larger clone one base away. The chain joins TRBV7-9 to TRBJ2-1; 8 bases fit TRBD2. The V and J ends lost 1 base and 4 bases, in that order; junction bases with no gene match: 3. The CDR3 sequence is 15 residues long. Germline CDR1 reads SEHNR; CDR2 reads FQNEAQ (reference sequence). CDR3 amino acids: CASSLVAGWYNEQFF. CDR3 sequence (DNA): TGTGCCAGCAGCTTAGTAGCGGGGTGGTACAATGAGCAGTTCTTC. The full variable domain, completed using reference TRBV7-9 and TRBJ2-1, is DTGVSQNPRHKITKRGQNVTFRCDPISEHNRLYWYRQTLGQGPEFLTYFQNEAQLEKSRLLSDRFSAERPKGSFSTLEIQRTEQGDSAMYLCASSLVAGWYNEQFFGPGTRLTVL.

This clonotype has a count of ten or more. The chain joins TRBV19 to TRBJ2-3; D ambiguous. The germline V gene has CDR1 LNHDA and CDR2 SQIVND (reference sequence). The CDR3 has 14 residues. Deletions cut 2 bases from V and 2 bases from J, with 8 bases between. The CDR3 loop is CASSIRSHTDTQYF. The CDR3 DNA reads TGTGCCAGTAGTATACGGTCCCACACAGATACGCAGTATTTT.

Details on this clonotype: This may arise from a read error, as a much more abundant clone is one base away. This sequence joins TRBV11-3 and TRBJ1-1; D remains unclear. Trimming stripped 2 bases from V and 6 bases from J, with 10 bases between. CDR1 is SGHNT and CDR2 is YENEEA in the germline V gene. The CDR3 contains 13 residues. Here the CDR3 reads CASSLFKRAEAFF. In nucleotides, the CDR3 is TGTGCCAGCAGCTTATTTAAACGGGCTGAAGCTTTCTTT.

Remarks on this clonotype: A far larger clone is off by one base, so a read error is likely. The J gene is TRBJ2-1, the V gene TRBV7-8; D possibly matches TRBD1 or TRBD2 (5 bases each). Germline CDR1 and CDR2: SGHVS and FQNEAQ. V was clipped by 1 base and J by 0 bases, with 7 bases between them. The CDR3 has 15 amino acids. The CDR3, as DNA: TGTGCCAGCAGCTTAGGGGGGAACTCCTACAATGAGCAGTTCTTC. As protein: CASSLGGNSYNEQFF.

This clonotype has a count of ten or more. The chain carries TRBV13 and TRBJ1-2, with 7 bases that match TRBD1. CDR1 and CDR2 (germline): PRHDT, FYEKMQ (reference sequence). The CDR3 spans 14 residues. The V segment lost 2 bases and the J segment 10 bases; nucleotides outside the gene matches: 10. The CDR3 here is CASSLWMGRGDYTF. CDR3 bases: TGTGCCAGCAGCTTATGGATGGGCAGGGGGGACTACACCTTC.

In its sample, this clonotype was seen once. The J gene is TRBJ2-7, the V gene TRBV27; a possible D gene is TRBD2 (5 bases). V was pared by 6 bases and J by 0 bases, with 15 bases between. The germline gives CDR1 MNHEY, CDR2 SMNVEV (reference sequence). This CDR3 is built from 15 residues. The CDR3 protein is CASRGFGSGSYEQYF. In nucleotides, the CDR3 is TGTGCCAGCAGGGGATTTGGCAGCGGCTCCTACGAGCAGTACTTC.

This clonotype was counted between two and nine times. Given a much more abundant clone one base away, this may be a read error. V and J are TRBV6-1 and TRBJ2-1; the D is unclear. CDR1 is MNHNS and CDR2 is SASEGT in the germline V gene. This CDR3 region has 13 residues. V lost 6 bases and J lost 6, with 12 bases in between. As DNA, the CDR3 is TGTGCCAGCAGCCCGCAGGTGGGCAATGAGCAGTTCTTC. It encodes CASSPQVGNEQFF.

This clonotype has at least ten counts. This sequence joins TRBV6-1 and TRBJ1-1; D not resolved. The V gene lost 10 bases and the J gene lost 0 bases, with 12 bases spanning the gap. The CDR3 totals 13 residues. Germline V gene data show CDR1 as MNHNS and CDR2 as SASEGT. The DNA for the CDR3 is TGTGCCACCGCATGGGCGGTGAACACTGAAGCTTTCTTT. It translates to CATAWAVNTEAFF.

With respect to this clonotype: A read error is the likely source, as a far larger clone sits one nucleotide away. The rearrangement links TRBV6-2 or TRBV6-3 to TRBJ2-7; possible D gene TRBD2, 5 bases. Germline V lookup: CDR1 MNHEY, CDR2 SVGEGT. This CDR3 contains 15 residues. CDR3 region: CASTRSSLGDYDQYF. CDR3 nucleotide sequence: TGTGCCAGCACCCGATCTTCATTGGGTGACTACGATCAGTACTTC.

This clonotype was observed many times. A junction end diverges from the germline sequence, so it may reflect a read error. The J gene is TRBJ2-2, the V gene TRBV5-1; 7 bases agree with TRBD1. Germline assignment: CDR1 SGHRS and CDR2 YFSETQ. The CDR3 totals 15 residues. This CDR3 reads CASSISTGSPGELLF. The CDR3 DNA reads TGCGCCAGCAGCATATCGACAGGGAGCCCCGGGGAGCTGTTGTTT.

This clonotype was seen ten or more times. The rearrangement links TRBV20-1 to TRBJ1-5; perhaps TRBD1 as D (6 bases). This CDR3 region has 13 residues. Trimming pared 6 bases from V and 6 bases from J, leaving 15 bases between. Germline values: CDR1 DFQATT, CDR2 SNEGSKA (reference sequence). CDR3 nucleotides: TGCAGTGCAATCACAGGGCGCGGTCAGCCCCAGCATTTT. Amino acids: CSAITGRGQPQHF.

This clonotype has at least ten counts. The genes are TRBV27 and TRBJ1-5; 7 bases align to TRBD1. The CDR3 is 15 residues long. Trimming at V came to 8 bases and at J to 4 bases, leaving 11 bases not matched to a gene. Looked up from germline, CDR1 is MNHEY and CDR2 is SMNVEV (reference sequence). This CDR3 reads CASQTGGTANQPQHF. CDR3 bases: TGTGCCAGCCAAACGGGGGGGACAGCAAATCAGCCCCAGCATTTT.

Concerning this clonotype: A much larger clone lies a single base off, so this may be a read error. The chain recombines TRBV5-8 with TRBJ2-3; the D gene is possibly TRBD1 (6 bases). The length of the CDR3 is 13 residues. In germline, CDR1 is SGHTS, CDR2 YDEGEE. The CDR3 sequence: CTNSLGQTDTQYF. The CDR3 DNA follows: TGTACCAACAGCCTCGGACAGACAGATACGCAGTATTTT.

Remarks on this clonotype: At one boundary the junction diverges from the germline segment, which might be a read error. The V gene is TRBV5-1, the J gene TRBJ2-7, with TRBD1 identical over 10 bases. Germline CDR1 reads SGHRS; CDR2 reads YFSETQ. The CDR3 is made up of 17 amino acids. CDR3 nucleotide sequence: TGCGCCAGCATCTTGGCCTCACCGGACAGGGGGAGGTACGATCAGTACTTC. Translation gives CASILASPDRGRYDQYF.

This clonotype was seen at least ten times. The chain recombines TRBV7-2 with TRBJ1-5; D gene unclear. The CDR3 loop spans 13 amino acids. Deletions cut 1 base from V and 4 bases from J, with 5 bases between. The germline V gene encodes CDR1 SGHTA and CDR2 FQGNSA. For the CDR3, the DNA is TGTGCCAGCAGCTTAGGGATAAATCAGCCCCAGCATTTT. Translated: CASSLGINQPQHF.

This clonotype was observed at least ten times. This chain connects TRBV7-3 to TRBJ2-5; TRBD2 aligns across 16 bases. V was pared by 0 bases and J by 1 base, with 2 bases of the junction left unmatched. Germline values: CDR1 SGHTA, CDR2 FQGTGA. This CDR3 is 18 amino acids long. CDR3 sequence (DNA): TGTGCCAGCAGCTTAACAGGGACTAGCGGGAGGGCCCAAGAGACCCAGTACTTC. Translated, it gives CASSLTGTSGRAQETQYF.

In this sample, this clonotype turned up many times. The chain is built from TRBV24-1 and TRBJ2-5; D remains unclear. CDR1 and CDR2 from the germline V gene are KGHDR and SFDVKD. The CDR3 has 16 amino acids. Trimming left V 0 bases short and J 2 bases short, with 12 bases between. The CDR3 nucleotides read TGTGCCACCAGTGATTTGGCGCTCCCAATACAAGAGACCCAGTACTTC. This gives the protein CATSDLALPIQETQYF.

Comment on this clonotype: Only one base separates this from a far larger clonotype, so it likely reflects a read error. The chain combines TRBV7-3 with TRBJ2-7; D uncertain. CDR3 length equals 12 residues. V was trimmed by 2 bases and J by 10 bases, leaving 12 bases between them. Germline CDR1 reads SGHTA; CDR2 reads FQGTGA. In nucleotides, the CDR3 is TGTGCCAGCAGCTTAGATGGGCGCCCTCAGTACTTC. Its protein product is CASSLDGRPQYF.

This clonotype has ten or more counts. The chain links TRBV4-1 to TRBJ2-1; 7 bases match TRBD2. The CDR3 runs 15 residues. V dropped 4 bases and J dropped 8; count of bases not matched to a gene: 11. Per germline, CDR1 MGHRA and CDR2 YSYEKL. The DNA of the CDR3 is TGCGCCAGCAGCCCAAGGGAGGGGTCAGGGCATGAGCAGTTCTTC. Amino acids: CASSPREGSGHEQFF.

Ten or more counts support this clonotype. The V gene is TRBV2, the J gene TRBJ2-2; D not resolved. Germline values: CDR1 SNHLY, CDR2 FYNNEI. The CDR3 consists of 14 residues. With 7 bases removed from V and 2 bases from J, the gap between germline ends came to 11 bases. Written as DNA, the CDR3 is TGTGCCAGCAAGATGGACCATAACACCGGGGAGCTGTTTTTT. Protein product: CASKMDHNTGELFF.

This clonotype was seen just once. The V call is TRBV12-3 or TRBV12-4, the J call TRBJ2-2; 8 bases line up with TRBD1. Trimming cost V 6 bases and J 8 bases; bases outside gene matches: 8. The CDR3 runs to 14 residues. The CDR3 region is CASRTQGDVGELFF. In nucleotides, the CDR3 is TGTGCCAGCAGGACACAGGGGGATGTAGGGGAGCTGTTTTTT.